The T cell receptor (beta chain) described here comes from a study of blood T cell repertoires in COVID-19. As for the study in general: COVID-19 samples from acute and convalescent phases originated in the United States, Italy and Spain. PBMCs, B-cell-depleted T cells, or T cells provided the cDNA or gDNA that made up the material.

This CDR3 comprises 15 residues. The V gene's germline CDR1 is SGHNT and CDR2 YYREEE (reference sequence). Trimming took 3 bases from V and 4 from J; bases not matched to a gene: 9. Cohort 3 donors were reported recovered after two negative PCRs, clearance, or symptom resolution. Using immunoSEQ multiplex PCR, the repertoire was profiled, and TCRdb retains in-frame clones only, with some absent. The sample contains roughly 330,000 clones, 85% to 90% of which appear only once. This clonotype was sampled from a woman in her late teens or twenties who had recovered from COVID-19. Sequencing was carried out using PBMCs or T cells enriched from blood (not recorded which). The chain employs TRBV5-4 and TRBJ1-1, with 7 bases fitting TRBD1. CDR3 region: CASSWDSGGATEAFF. DNA for the CDR3: TGTGCCAGCAGCTGGGACAGCGGCGGGGCCACTGAAGCTTTCTTT.